This T cell receptor beta chain appears in the sequencing data of a study of cytomegalovirus exposure and HLA in healthy donors. PCR amplification relied on 60 Vbeta primers (plus 13 Jbeta primers). TCRdb keeps only in-frame clones here, not all; method: immunoSEQ multiplex PCR. The table shows 150,000 to 250,000 clones, with approximately 79% occurring only once. On this clone itself: Its antigen is currently unknown.

After removal of 4 bases from V and 2 bases from J, the junction contained 11 bases not matched to a gene. The V gene's germline CDR1 is LNHDA and CDR2 SQIVND (reference sequence). This CDR3 comprises 17 residues. Overall study results and limits: Among the CMV-associated chains, a few were confirmed in vitro as specific for CMV antigens.

The source is a girl between 5 and 17 years old in good health and CMV-seropositive. The sample consisted of PBMCs. The chain employs TRBV19 and TRBJ1-5; 7 bases align to TRBD1. This chain's CDR3 is CASSSSTGLTGNQPQHF. The CDR3 region has the DNA TGTGCCAGTAGTAGCTCGACAGGGCTTACGGGCAATCAGCCCCAGCATTTT.